What follows describes a single T cell receptor (beta chain). The junction does not match germline at one end; this may be a read error. These data belong to a study of T cell repertoires in ileal Crohn's disease. Specified time point: proximal margin of the surgical specimen (macroscopically non-inflamed). The CDR3 is 13 amino acids. Germline V CDR1 and CDR2: SSHAT, FNYEAQ (reference sequence). Sequencing used immunoSEQ multiplex PCR; TCRdb keeps in-frame clones, though not all of them. Here the sample spans more than 5,500 clones, around 78% being singletons. This clonotype originated in an adult with Crohn's disease. Sample: ileal tissue. This chain uses TRBV7-7 with TRBJ2-2; D ambiguous. The CDR3 reads CASSPTHGGELFF. In DNA, the CDR3 is TGTGCTAGCAGCCCCACCCATGGCGGGGAGCTGTTTTTT.